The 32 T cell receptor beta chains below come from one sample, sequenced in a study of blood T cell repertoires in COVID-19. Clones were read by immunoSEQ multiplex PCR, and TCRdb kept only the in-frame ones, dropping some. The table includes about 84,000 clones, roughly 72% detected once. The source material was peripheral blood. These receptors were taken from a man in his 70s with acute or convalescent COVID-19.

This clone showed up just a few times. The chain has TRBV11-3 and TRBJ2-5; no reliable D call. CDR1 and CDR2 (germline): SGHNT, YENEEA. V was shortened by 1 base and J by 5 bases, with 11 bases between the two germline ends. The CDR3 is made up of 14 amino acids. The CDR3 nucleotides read TGTGCCAGCAGCTTAGGGAGAGGCTCCGAGACCCAGTACTTC. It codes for CASSLGRGSETQYF.

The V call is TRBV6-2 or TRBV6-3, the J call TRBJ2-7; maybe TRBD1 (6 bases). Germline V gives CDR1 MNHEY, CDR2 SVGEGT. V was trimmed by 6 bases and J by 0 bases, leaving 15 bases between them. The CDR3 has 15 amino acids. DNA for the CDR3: TGTGCCAGCAGCTCCCTGCAGGGGAGCTCCTACGAGCAGTACTTC. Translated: CASSSLQGSSYEQYF.

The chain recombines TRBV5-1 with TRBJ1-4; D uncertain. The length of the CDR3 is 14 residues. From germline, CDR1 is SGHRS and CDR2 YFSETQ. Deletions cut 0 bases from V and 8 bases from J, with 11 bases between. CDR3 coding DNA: TGCGCCAGCAGCTTGGCAGGATACCAAGAAAAACTGTTTTTT. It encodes CASSLAGYQEKLFF.

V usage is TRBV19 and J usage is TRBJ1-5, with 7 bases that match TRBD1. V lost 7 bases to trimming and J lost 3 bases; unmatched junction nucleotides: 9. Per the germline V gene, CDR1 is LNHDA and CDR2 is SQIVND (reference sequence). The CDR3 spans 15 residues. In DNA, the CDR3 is TGTGCCAGTAAGAAGGGGACAGATATCAATCAGCCCCAGCATTTT. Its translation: CASKKGTDINQPQHF.

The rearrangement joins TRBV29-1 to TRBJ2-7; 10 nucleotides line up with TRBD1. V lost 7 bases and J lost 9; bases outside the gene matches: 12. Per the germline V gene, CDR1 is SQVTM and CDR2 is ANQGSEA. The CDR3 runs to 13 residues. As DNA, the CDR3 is TGCAGCGCGGACAGGGGGACCTCTGGGGGGCAGTACTTC. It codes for CSADRGTSGGQYF.

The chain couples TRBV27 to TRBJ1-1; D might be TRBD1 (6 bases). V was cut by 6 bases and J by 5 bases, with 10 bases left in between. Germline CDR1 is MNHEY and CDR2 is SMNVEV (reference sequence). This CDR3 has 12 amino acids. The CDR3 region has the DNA TGTGCCAGCAGAAATGGACAGACTGAAGCTTTCTTT. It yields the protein CASRNGQTEAFF.

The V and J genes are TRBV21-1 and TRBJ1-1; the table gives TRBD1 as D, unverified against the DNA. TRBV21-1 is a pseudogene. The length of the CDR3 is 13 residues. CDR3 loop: CASSRGQLTEAFF. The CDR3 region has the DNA TGTGCCAGCAGCAGGGGACAGCTCACTGAAGCTTTCTTT.

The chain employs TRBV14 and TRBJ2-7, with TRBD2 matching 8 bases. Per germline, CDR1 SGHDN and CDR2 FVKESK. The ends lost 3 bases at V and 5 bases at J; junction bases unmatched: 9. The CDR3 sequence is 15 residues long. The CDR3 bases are TGTGCCAGCAGCCAGCTCAGTTCCGGGAGGGACGAGCAGTACGTC. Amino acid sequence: CASSQLSSGRDEQYV.

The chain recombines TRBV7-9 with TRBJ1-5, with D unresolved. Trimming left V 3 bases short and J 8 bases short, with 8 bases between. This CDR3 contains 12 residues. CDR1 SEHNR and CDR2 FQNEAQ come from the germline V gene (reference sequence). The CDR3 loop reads CASSLAVEPQHF. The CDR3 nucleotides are TGTGCCAGCAGCTTGGCGGTAGAGCCCCAGCATTTT.

Written as DNA, the CDR3 is TGTGCCAGCAGCCGGACCGAGACAGGGGGTCTGGACGAGCAGTACGTC. As protein: CASSRTETGGLDEQYV. The rearrangement uses TRBV5-6 and TRBJ2-7; the match to TRBD1 covers 9 bases. Germline V lookup: CDR1 SGHDT, CDR2 YYEEEE. The length of the CDR3 is 16 residues. Losses at the gene ends were 4 bases for V and 5 bases for J; bases not matched to a gene: 13.

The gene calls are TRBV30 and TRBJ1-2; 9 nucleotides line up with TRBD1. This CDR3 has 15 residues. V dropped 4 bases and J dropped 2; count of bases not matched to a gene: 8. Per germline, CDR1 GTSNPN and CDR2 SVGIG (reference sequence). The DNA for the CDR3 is TGTGCCTGGAATCACAAGGGACAGGGCAACTATGGCTACACCTTC. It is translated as CAWNHKGQGNYGYTF.

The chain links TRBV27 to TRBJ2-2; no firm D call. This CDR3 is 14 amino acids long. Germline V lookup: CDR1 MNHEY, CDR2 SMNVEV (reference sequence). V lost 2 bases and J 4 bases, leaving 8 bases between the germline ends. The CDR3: CASSLLTLTGELFF. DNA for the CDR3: TGTGCCAGCAGTTTACTAACCCTCACCGGGGAGCTGTTTTTT.

The CDR3: CASSREGGYEQYF. DNA of the CDR3: TGCGCCAGCAGCCGCGAAGGGGGTTACGAGCAGTACTTC. This rearrangement joins TRBV5-1 to TRBJ2-7, with a tentative D call TRBD1 (6 bases). Germline V lookup: CDR1 SGHRS, CDR2 YFSETQ. The germline V and J ends were trimmed by 4 bases and 4 bases, with 12 bases remaining between them. This CDR3 contains 13 residues.

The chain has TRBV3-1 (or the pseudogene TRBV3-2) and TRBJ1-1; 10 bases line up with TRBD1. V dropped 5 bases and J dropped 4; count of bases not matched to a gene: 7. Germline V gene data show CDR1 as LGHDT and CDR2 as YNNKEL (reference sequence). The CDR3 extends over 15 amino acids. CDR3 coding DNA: TGTGCCAGCAGCAACCTCCGGACAGGGGGCACTGAAGCTTTCTTT. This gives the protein CASSNLRTGGTEAFF.

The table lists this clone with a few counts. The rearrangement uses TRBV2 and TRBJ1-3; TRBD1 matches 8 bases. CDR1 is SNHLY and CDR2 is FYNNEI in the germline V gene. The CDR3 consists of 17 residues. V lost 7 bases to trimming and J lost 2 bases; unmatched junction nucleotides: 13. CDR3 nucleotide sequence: TGTGCCAGCATGGCGCAGGGGGCGACCCATCCTGGAAACACCATATATTTT. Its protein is CASMAQGATHPGNTIYF.

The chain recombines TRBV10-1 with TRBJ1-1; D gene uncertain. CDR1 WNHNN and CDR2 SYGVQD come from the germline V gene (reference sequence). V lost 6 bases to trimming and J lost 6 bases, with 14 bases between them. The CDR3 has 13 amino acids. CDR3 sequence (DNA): TGCGCCAGCAGCCGAGGGCAATTACCTGAAGCTTTCTTT. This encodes CASSRGQLPEAFF.

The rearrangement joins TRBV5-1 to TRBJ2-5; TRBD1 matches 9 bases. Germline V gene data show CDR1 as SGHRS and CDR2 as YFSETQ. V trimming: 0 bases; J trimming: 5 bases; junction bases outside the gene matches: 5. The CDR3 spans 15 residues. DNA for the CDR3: TGCGCCAGCAGCTTGGATGGACAGGGGTGGGAGACCCAGTACTTC. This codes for CASSLDGQGWETQYF.

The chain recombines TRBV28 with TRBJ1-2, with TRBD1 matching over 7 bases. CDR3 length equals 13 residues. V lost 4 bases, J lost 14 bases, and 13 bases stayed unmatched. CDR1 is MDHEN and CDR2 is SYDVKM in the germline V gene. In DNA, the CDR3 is TGTGCCAGCAGTTCACCGGGACAGCCGGTCCGAACCTTC. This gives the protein CASSSPGQPVRTF.

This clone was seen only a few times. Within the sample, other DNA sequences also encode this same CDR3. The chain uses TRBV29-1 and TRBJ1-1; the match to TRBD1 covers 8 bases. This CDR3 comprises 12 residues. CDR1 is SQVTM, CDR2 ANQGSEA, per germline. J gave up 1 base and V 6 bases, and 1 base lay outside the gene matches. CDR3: CSVDRGNTEAFF. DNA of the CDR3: TGCAGCGTCGACAGGGGGAACACTGAAGCTTTCTTT.

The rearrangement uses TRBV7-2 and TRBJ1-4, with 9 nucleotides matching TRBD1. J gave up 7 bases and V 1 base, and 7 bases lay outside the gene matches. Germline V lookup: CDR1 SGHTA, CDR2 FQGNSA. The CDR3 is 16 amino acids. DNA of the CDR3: TGTGCCAGCAGCTTAGTGGGGGGACAGGGCTTTGAAAAACTGTTTTTT. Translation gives CASSLVGGQGFEKLFF.

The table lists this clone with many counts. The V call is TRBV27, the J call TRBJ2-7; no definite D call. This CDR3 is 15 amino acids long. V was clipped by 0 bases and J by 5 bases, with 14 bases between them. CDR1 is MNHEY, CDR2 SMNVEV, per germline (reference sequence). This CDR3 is CASSLSYEERDEQYF. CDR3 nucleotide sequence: TGTGCCAGCAGTTTATCTTATGAGGAGAGAGACGAGCAGTACTTC.

The CDR3 protein is CASSPGTGEGYTF. For the CDR3, the DNA is TGTGCCAGCAGCCCCGGGACAGGGGAGGGCTACACCTTC. The chain combines TRBV27 with TRBJ1-2; 10 nucleotides line up with TRBD1. The CDR3 is 13 residues long. V lost 6 bases, J lost 8 bases, and 6 bases stayed unmatched. Per the germline V gene, CDR1 is MNHEY and CDR2 is SMNVEV (reference sequence).

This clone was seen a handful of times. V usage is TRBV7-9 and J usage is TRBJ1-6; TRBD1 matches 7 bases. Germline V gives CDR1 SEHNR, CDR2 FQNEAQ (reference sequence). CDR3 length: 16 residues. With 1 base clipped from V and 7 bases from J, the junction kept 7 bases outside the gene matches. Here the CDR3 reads CASSLGNRGENSPLHF. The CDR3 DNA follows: TGTGCCAGCAGCTTAGGGAACAGGGGCGAGAATTCACCCCTCCACTTT.

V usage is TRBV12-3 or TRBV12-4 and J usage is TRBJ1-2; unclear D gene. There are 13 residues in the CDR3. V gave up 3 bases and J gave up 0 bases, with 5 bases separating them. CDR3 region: CASSFGPNYGYTF. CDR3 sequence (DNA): TGTGCCAGCAGTTTTGGCCCTAACTATGGCTACACCTTC.

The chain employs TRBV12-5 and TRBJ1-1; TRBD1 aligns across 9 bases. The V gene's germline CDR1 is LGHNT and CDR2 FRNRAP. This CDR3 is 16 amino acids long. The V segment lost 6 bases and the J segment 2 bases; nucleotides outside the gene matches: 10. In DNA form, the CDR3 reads TGTGCTAGTGGCCAGACAACAGGGGGCGTTAACACTGAAGCTTTCTTT. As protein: CASGQTTGGVNTEAFF. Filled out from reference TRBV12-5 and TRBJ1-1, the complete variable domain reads DARVTQTPRHKVTEMGQEVTMRCQPILGHNTVFWYRQTMMQGLELLAYFRNRAPLDDSGMPKDRFSAEMPDATLATLKIQPSEPRDSAVYFCASGQTTGGVNTEAFFGQGTRLTVV.

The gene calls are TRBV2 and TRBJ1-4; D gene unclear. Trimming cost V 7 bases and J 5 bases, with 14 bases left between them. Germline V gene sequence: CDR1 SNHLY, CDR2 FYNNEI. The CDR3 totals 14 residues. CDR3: CASMGDEINEKLFF. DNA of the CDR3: TGTGCCAGCATGGGAGACGAGATCAATGAAAAACTGTTTTTT.

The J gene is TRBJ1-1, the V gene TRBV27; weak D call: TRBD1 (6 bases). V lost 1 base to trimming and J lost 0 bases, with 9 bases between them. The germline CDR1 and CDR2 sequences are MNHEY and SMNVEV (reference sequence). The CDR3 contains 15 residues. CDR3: CASSLFGGMNTEAFF. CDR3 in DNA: TGTGCCAGCAGTTTATTTGGGGGCATGAACACTGAAGCTTTCTTT.

The CDR3 spells CASSWEGGQYF. The CDR3 nucleotides read TGTGCCAGCAGCTGGGAAGGAGGACAGTACTTC. This chain uses TRBV11-2 with TRBJ2-7; perhaps TRBD2 as D (5 bases). Trimming took 4 bases from V and 10 from J, leaving 11 bases between them. The V gene's germline CDR1 is SGHAT and CDR2 FQNNGV. The CDR3 length is 11 residues.

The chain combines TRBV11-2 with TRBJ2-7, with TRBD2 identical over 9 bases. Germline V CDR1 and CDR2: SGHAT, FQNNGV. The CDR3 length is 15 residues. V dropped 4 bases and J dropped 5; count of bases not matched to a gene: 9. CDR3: CASSSLAGVKHEQYF. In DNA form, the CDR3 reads TGTGCCAGCAGCTCATTAGCGGGAGTGAAACACGAGCAGTACTTC.

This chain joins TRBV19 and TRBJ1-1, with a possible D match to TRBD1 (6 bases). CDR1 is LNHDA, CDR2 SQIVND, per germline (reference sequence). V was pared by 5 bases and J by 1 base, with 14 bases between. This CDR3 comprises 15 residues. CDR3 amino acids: CASSEQGPPNTEAFF. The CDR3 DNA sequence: TGTGCCAGTAGTGAGCAGGGGCCGCCGAACACTGAAGCTTTCTTT.

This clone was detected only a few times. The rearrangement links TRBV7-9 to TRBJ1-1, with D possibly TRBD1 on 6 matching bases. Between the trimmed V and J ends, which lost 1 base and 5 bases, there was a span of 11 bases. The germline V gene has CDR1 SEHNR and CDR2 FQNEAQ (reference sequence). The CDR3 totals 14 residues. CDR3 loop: CASSLEGGSTEAFF. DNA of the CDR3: TGTGCCAGCAGCTTAGAGGGGGGGTCGACTGAAGCTTTCTTT.

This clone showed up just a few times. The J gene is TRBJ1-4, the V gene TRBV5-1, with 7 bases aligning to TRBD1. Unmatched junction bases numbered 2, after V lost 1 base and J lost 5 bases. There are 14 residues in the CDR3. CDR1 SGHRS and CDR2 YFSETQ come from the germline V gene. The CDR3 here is CASSLTGENEKLFF. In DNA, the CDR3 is TGCGCCAGCAGCTTGACAGGGGAAAATGAAAAACTGTTTTTT.